Presented here are 9 T cell receptor beta chains from one specimen sequenced in a study of cytomegalovirus exposure and HLA in healthy donors. PCR was performed using 60 Vbeta and 13 Jbeta primers. The data were produced by immunoSEQ multiplex PCR, yet TCRdb's version contains in-frame clones alone and is incomplete. The sample consists of about 120,000 clones, around 80% of them appearing once. Sequencing used PBMCs. These receptor sequences come from a female donor in good health and CMV-seropositive.

Only a few counts were recorded for this clone. The chain links TRBV11-1 to TRBJ1-1; D ambiguous. The germline gives CDR1 SGHAT, CDR2 FQDESV (reference sequence). The length of the CDR3 is 13 residues. The germline V and J ends were trimmed by 1 base and 6 bases, with 9 bases remaining between them. As DNA, the CDR3 is TGTGCCAGCAGCTTAGAGTTGCAGGCTGAAGCTTTCTTT. Its translation: CASSLELQAEAFF.

The V call is TRBV15, the J call TRBJ2-7; D is possibly TRBD2 (6 bases). Deletions cut 0 bases from V and 6 bases from J, with 12 bases between. There are 14 residues in the CDR3. Germline lookup yields CDR1 LNHNV and CDR2 YYDKDF (reference sequence). The CDR3 coding sequence is TGTGCCACCAGCAGAGAGGGGGAGGTTTCCGAGCAGTACTTC. The encoded protein is CATSREGEVSEQYF.

This clone appeared once. The junction departs from germline at one end; a sequencing error may be responsible. The chain uses TRBV7-7 and TRBJ2-2, with D uncertain. The CDR3 contains 15 residues. CDR1 SSHAT and CDR2 FNYEAQ come from the germline V gene (reference sequence). The CDR3 is CASSLGQLNTGELFF. The CDR3 nucleotides are TGTGCTAGCAGCTTAGGCCAGTTAAACACCGGGGAGCTGTTTTTT.

The rearrangement uses TRBV18 and TRBJ2-5; 11 bases agree with TRBD1. With V trimmed by 1 base and J by 2 bases, 3 bases remained unmatched. The CDR3 has 16 residues. CDR1 KGHSH and CDR2 LQKENI come from the germline V gene. CDR3 sequence (DNA): TGTGCCAGCTCACCACTGGACAGGGGGCTGCAAGAGACCCAGTACTTC. Protein product: CASSPLDRGLQETQYF.

The V and J genes are TRBV4-2 and TRBJ1-2, with D unclear. The ends were cut back, 0 bases at V and 8 bases at J, with 10 bases in the middle. Germline CDR1 reads LGHNA; CDR2 reads YNFKEQ. This CDR3 comprises 13 residues. CDR3 in amino acids: CASSQDVTRGYTF. In DNA form, the CDR3 reads TGTGCCAGCAGCCAAGATGTCACCCGGGGCTACACCTTC.

This sequence joins TRBV18 and TRBJ1-5, with D unresolved. The CDR3 contains 18 residues. V lost 6 bases and J lost 0, with 21 bases in between. Per the germline V gene, CDR1 is KGHSH and CDR2 is LQKENI. In DNA form, the CDR3 reads TGTGCCAGCTCGCCTTTCCCCCCGGGAGGTCTTAGCAATCAGCCCCAGCATTTT. This encodes CASSPFPPGGLSNQPQHF.

Only a few counts were recorded for this clone. This chain connects TRBV14 to TRBJ1-3; D is unclear. The ends were cut back, 1 base at V and 4 bases at J, with 11 bases in the middle. CDR3 length: 15 amino acids. CDR1 and CDR2 (germline): SGHDN, FVKESK. The CDR3 nucleotides read TGTGCCAGCAGCCAAGCCCAGGCAATCGGAAACACCATATATTTT. It encodes CASSQAQAIGNTIYF.

The rearrangement links TRBV10-3 to TRBJ1-2, with 8 bases that match TRBD1. Germline loops: CDR1 ENHRY, CDR2 SYGVKD. The CDR3 has 14 residues. The trim removed 4 bases at V and 8 bases at J, leaving 9 bases unmatched. CDR3 DNA: TGTGCCATCAGTGCGGTACAGGGGGGTCGAGGCTACACCTTC. Amino acid sequence: CAISAVQGGRGYTF.

The chain is built from TRBV5-4 and TRBJ2-7; TRBD1 matches at 7 bases. Germline CDR1 and CDR2: SGHNT and YYREEE (reference sequence). V gave up 4 bases and J gave up 6 bases; unmatched junction bases: 7. The CDR3 is 13 amino acids. The chain's CDR3 is CASSRGQSSEQYF. The DNA of the CDR3 is TGTGCCAGCAGCAGGGGACAGTCTTCCGAGCAGTACTTC. The whole variable domain, filled in from reference TRBV5-4 and TRBJ2-7, reads ETGVTQSPTHLIKTRGQQVTLRCSSQSGHNTVSWYQQALGQGPQFIFQYYREEENGRGNFPPRFSGLQFPNYSSELNVNALELDDSALYLCASSRGQSSEQYFGPGTRLTVT.